The 2 T cell receptor beta chains in this list originate from one sample, sequenced in a study of blood T cell repertoires in COVID-19. Assay: immunoSEQ multiplex PCR; the TCRdb copy retains only in-frame clones and omits some. Altogether fewer than 250,000 clones are present, around 85% being singletons, with the ten largest covering approximately 6.3%. The source material was peripheral blood. These receptors all stem from a woman between 55 and 75 years old with active or convalescent COVID-19.

The chain has TRBV5-5 and TRBJ2-1, with D possibly TRBD2 on 7 matching bases. CDR3 size: 15 residues. V was cut by 6 bases and J by 12 bases, with 25 bases left in between. Per germline, CDR1 SGHKS and CDR2 YYEKEE (reference sequence). CDR3 in amino acids: CASNTLAGAPVGQFF. The CDR3 nucleotides are TGTGCCAGCAACACACTCGCGGGGGCCCCTGTGGGGCAGTTCTTC.

The CDR3 region is CASSLGRPYGYTF. CDR3 in DNA: TGCGCCAGCAGCTTGGGCAGGCCCTATGGCTACACCTTC. The chain couples TRBV5-1 to TRBJ1-2; no definite D call. This CDR3 region has 13 residues. V was pared by 0 bases and J by 4 bases, with 7 bases between. The germline CDR1 and CDR2 sequences are SGHRS and YFSETQ.